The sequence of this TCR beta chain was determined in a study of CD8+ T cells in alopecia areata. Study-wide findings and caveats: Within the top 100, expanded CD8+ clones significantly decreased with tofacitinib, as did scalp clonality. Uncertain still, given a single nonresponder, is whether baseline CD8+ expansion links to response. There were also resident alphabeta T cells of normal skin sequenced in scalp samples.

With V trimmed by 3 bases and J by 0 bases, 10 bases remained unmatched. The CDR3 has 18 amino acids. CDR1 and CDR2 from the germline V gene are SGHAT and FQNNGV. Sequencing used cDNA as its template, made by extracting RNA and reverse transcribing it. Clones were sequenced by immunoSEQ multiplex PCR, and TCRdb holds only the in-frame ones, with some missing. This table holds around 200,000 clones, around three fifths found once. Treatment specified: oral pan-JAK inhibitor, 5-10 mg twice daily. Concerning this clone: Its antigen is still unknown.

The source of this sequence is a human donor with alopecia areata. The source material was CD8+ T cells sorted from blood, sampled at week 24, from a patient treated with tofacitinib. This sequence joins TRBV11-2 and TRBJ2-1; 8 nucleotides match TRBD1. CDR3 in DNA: TGTGCCAGCAGCTTCCAAAGCGGACAGGGTAGCTCCTACAATGAGCAGTTCTTC. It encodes CASSFQSGQGSSYNEQFF. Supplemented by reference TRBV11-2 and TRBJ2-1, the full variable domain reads EAGVAQSPRYKIIEKRQSVAFWCNPISGHATLYWYQQILGQGPKLLIQFQNNGVVDDSQLPKDRFSAERLKGVDSTLKIQPAKLEDSAVYLCASSFQSGQGSSYNEQFFGPGTRLTVL.